Below, 29 T cell receptor beta chains from the same sample are listed, as sequenced in a study of vaccination effects on CD4 cells after COVID-19. Their specific antigens are unknown. Only in-frame clones appear in the TCRdb table, and some are missing; sequencing was by immunoSEQ multiplex PCR. The sample shows 45,000 to 75,000 clones, over 65% of them seen only once. Following 10 days of culture, CD4+ T cells were isolated. The sample was CD4+ T cells from PBMCs cultured without peptide, taken before COVID-19 vaccination. These TCRs come from a human donor who received a COVID-19 vaccine.

The CDR3 spells CAWDRGRFEQFF. The DNA of the CDR3 is TGTGCCTGGGACAGGGGGAGGTTTGAGCAGTTCTTC. V gene TRBV30 combines with J gene TRBJ2-1; 9 positions match TRBD1. CDR1 is GTSNPN, CDR2 SVGIG, per germline (reference sequence). This CDR3 has 12 amino acids. V shed 5 bases, J shed 9 bases, and the junction held 5 bases outside the gene matches.

The V call is TRBV3-1 (or the pseudogene TRBV3-2), the J call TRBJ2-3; a weak D match, TRBD2 (6 bases). V lost 3 bases and J 3 bases, leaving 13 bases between the germline ends. The CDR3 consists of 15 residues. Germline CDR1 and CDR2: LGHDT and YNNKEL (reference sequence). For the CDR3, the DNA is TGTGCCAGCAGCCACGGGGGAGTCAGGACAGATACGCAGTATTTT. Translated, it gives CASSHGGVRTDTQYF.

In nucleotides, the CDR3 is TGTGCCAGCAGCTCGACTAGCGGGGCCAAAAACATTCAGTACTTC. As protein: CASSSTSGAKNIQYF. J is TRBJ2-4 and V is TRBV2; TRBD2 matches 10 bases. This CDR3 region has 15 residues. The V segment lost 6 bases and the J segment 1 base; nucleotides outside the gene matches: 3. Germline V CDR1 and CDR2: SNHLY, FYNNEI. Filled out from reference TRBV2 and TRBJ2-4, the complete variable domain reads EPEVTQTPSHQVTQMGQEVILRCVPISNHLYFYWYRQILGQKVEFLVSFYNNEISEKSEIFDDQFSVERPDGSNFTLKIRSTKLEDSAMYFCASSSTSGAKNIQYFGAGTRLSVL.

CDR3 protein: CASSRGTGSSYEQYV. CDR3 bases: TGTGCCAGCAGCCGCGGGACAGGGAGCTCCTACGAGCAGTACGTC. The rearrangement joins TRBV6-5 to TRBJ2-7, with 9 bases that match TRBD1. CDR3 length: 15 amino acids. The germline V gene encodes CDR1 MNHEY and CDR2 SVGAGI. The ends lost 6 bases at V and 0 bases at J; junction bases unmatched: 6.

The chain has TRBV6-5 and TRBJ2-7; no definite D call. The CDR3 runs to 11 residues. Germline CDR1 MNHEY, CDR2 SVGAGI. Trimming left V 10 bases short and J 0 bases short, with 7 bases between. The CDR3 sequence: CAIANSYEQYV. The CDR3 DNA is TGTGCCATCGCGAACTCCTACGAGCAGTACGTC.

The rearrangement uses TRBV6-6 and TRBJ1-6; D not certain. CDR1 and CDR2 (germline): MNHNY, SVGAGI (reference sequence). V was clipped by 4 bases and J by 6 bases, with 10 bases between them. CDR3 length equals 14 residues. CDR3 coding DNA: TGTGCCAGCAGTTCGGATAAGTTTAATTCACCCCTCCACTTT. It yields the protein CASSSDKFNSPLHF.

The chain is built from TRBV30 and TRBJ1-1, with 7 bases lining up with TRBD1. The J segment lost 0 bases and the V segment lost 4 bases, leaving 8 bases of the junction unmatched. Germline loops: CDR1 GTSNPN, CDR2 SVGIG (reference sequence). This CDR3 is built from 15 residues. CDR3 region: CAWTQGVLMNTEAFF. The CDR3 region has the DNA TGTGCCTGGACCCAGGGGGTACTTATGAACACTGAAGCTTTCTTT.

The chain couples TRBV2 to TRBJ2-2, with unresolved D. There are 14 residues in the CDR3. Germline CDR1 is SNHLY and CDR2 is FYNNEI. The V gene lost 6 bases and the J gene lost 1 base, with 9 bases spanning the gap. CDR3: CASRGGLNTGELFF. The CDR3 nucleotides are TGTGCCAGCAGGGGCGGATTGAACACCGGGGAGCTGTTTTTT.

V usage is TRBV5-4 and J usage is TRBJ2-2, with D maybe TRBD1 (6 bases). V lost 3 bases, J lost 6 bases, and 15 bases lay in between. The CDR3 covers 15 residues. Germline loops: CDR1 SGHNT, CDR2 YYREEE (reference sequence). CDR3 DNA sequence: TGTGCCAGCAGCTCACAGGGTTCCTGGGCCGGGGAGCTGTTTTTT. Its translation is CASSSQGSWAGELFF.

The rearrangement links TRBV18 to TRBJ1-6; 10 bases match TRBD1. The CDR3 has 13 residues. The trim removed 6 bases at V and 7 bases at J, leaving 0 bases unmatched. Germline CDR1 is KGHSH and CDR2 is LQKENI. CDR3 sequence (DNA): TGTGCCAGCTCGGGACAGGGGAATTCACCCCTCCACTTT. Translated: CASSGQGNSPLHF.

The rearrangement joins TRBV29-1 to TRBJ2-1; D gene uncertain. V lost 0 bases and J 6 bases, leaving 6 bases between the germline ends. The CDR3 consists of 12 residues. The germline V gene encodes CDR1 SQVTM and CDR2 ANQGSEA. CDR3 sequence: CSVEDRPNEQFF. In DNA, the CDR3 is TGCAGCGTTGAAGATCGTCCCAATGAGCAGTTCTTC.

The CDR3 protein is CASSESKQGARKTQYF. CDR3 in DNA: TGCGCCAGCAGTGAGTCGAAACAGGGGGCTAGGAAGACCCAGTACTTC. The rearrangement uses TRBV10-2 and TRBJ2-5; 9 nucleotides line up with TRBD1. CDR1 and CDR2 (germline): WSHSY, SAAADI. This CDR3 spans 16 amino acids. With 0 bases clipped from V and 6 bases from J, the junction kept 8 bases outside the gene matches.

This chain joins TRBV7-2 and TRBJ2-7; no firm D call. V was trimmed by 4 bases and J by 5 bases, leaving 21 bases between them. This CDR3 has 16 amino acids. CDR1 is SGHTA, CDR2 FQGNSA, per germline. The CDR3 coding sequence is TGTGCCAGCAGCTCCCCTGCTAGGGTCGTGACTCACGAGCAGTACGTC. This encodes CASSSPARVVTHEQYV.

This rearrangement joins TRBV19 to TRBJ1-1; D ambiguous. Germline lookup yields CDR1 LNHDA and CDR2 SQIVND (reference sequence). V was shortened by 6 bases and J by 4 bases, with 9 bases between the two germline ends. The CDR3 has 12 amino acids. In nucleotides, the CDR3 is TGTGCCAGTAGAGGACGTACCACTGAAGCTTTCTTT. Translated: CASRGRTTEAFF.

This clone has more than one count but fewer than ten. The chain couples TRBV30 to TRBJ1-6, with D perhaps matching TRBD1 (6 bases). The CDR3 contains 17 residues. Germline assignment: CDR1 GTSNPN and CDR2 SVGIG (reference sequence). Trimming left V 4 bases short and J 10 bases short, with 26 bases between. The CDR3 DNA reads TGTGCCTGGACAATCACTAGGACAGAAACATTTCCCTCACCCCTCCACTTT. Its translation: CAWTITRTETFPSPLHF.

The V gene is TRBV5-1, the J gene TRBJ2-3; D remains unclear. CDR1 and CDR2 from the germline V gene are SGHRS and YFSETQ. The CDR3 contains 12 residues. V shed 7 bases and J shed 0 bases, with 6 bases lying between them. CDR3 nucleotide sequence: TGCGCCAGCTCCCCCAGCACAGATACGCAGTATTTT. Amino acid sequence: CASSPSTDTQYF. The entire variable domain, with the rest obtained from reference TRBV5-1 and TRBJ2-3, is as follows: KAGVTQTPRYLIKTRGQQVTLSCSPISGHRSVSWYQQTPGQGLQFLFEYFSETQRNKGNFPGRFSGRQFSNSRSEMNVSTLELGDSALYLCASSPSTDTQYFGPGTRLTVL.

The genes are TRBV7-9 and TRBJ1-2, with no clear D. In germline, CDR1 is SEHNR, CDR2 FQNEAQ (reference sequence). This CDR3 comprises 12 residues. Trimming shortened V by 5 bases and J by 8 bases, and 12 bases separated the two germline ends. As DNA, the CDR3 is TGTGCCAGCAGCGCGCCCGCCTGGGGCTACACCTTC. Protein sequence: CASSAPAWGYTF.

J is TRBJ1-4 and V is TRBV28; D is uncertain. From germline, CDR1 is MDHEN and CDR2 SYDVKM. Trimming stripped 6 bases from V and 10 bases from J, with 9 bases between. The CDR3 consists of 11 residues. CDR3 DNA sequence: TGTGCCAGCAGCGGCCTTGGAAAACTGTTTTTT. Encoded protein: CASSGLGKLFF.

This chain uses TRBV12-3 or TRBV12-4 with TRBJ2-1; 9 nucleotides line up with TRBD1. The CDR3 consists of 13 residues. Germline trimming cut 8 bases from V and 7 bases from J; bases unmatched to any gene: 6. CDR3 DNA: TGTGCCAGCCGAGGACAGGGGATAAATGAGCAGTTCTTC. It yields the protein CASRGQGINEQFF.

V is TRBV10-3 and J is TRBJ2-3; no clear D. The CDR3 has 15 residues. The V end was cut by 0 bases, the J end by 3 bases, with 10 bases between. Looked up from germline, CDR1 is ENHRY and CDR2 is SYGVKD. Here the CDR3 reads CAISESGLQTDTQYF. CDR3 in DNA: TGTGCCATCAGTGAGTCCGGGCTACAGACAGATACGCAGTATTTT.

The rearrangement joins TRBV18 to TRBJ1-6, with 7 nucleotides matching TRBD1. The junction had 4 bases not matched to a gene; V was cut back by 3 bases and J by 8 bases. CDR1 KGHSH and CDR2 LQKENI come from the germline V gene. The CDR3 contains 14 residues. DNA of the CDR3: TGTGCCAGCTCACCCGCCAGGGGGGATTCACCCCTCCACTTT. Its protein is CASSPARGDSPLHF.

The J gene is TRBJ1-2, the V gene TRBV2; TRBD1 agrees at 9 bases. Losses at the gene ends were 7 bases for V and 3 bases for J; bases not matched to a gene: 6. CDR1 is SNHLY and CDR2 is FYNNEI in the germline V gene. CDR3 length: 14 amino acids. CDR3 DNA: TGTGCCAGCATCCGGGACAGGGTGGACTATGGCTACACCTTC. Its translation is CASIRDRVDYGYTF.

The J gene is TRBJ1-2, the V gene TRBV7-2; no definite D call. Germline CDR1 and CDR2: SGHTA and FQGNSA. This CDR3 is built from 14 residues. V lost 1 base, J lost 0 bases, and 6 bases lay in between. CDR3 DNA: TGTGCCAGCAGCTTAGAACAGTCTAACTATGGCTACACCTTC. Amino acid sequence: CASSLEQSNYGYTF.

The V call is TRBV4-1, the J call TRBJ2-1; D remains unclear. Germline values: CDR1 MGHRA, CDR2 YSYEKL. V shed 3 bases and J shed 7 bases, with 22 bases lying between them. This CDR3 has 17 amino acids. The CDR3 sequence is CASSHILVINHSNEQFF. CDR3 nucleotide sequence: TGCGCCAGCAGCCATATTCTCGTGATCAATCATTCGAATGAGCAGTTCTTC.

The chain recombines TRBV7-3 with TRBJ1-1; D might be TRBD1 (5 bases). Germline V gives CDR1 SGHTA, CDR2 FQGTGA. The V end was cut by 5 bases, the J end by 1 base, with 11 bases between. This CDR3 has 14 residues. CDR3 region: CASSASGPNTEAFF. The CDR3 coding sequence is TGTGCCAGCAGCGCCTCGGGACCGAACACTGAAGCTTTCTTT.

J is TRBJ2-5 and V is TRBV7-7, with D maybe TRBD2 (6 bases). The CDR3 sequence is 14 residues long. Germline CDR1 is SSHAT and CDR2 is FNYEAQ (reference sequence). Trimming took off 2 bases at V and 3 bases at J, with 10 bases between the two ends. The CDR3 bases are TGTGCCAGCAGCTTAACCGGAGGGGAAGAGACCCAGTACTTC. Protein sequence: CASSLTGGEETQYF.

This chain connects TRBV5-1 to TRBJ2-2; D unclear. Germline V gene lookup returns CDR1 SGHRS and CDR2 YFSETQ. This CDR3 region has 12 residues. With 2 bases removed from V and 2 bases from J, the gap between germline ends came to 1 base. The CDR3 loop is CASSLNTGELFF. CDR3 sequence (DNA): TGCGCCAGCAGCTTAAACACCGGGGAGCTGTTTTTT.

The rearrangement joins TRBV15 to TRBJ1-6; a possible D gene is TRBD1 (6 bases). The germline CDR1 and CDR2 sequences are LNHNV and YYDKDF (reference sequence). The CDR3 extends over 15 amino acids. The V gene lost 5 bases and the J gene lost 3 bases, with 11 bases spanning the gap. The DNA of the CDR3 is TGTGCCACCAGCGGCAACAGGGACTATAATTCACCCCTCCACTTT. Translated: CATSGNRDYNSPLHF.

The V gene is TRBV6-4, the J gene TRBJ1-1; D ambiguous. The length of the CDR3 is 17 residues. With 10 bases removed from V and 0 bases from J, the gap between germline ends came to 24 bases. Germline V CDR1 and CDR2: MRHNA, SNTAGT. The CDR3 loop reads CATPICGAILMNTEAFF. For the CDR3, the DNA is TGTGCCACCCCGATTTGTGGCGCTATACTCATGAACACTGAAGCTTTCTTT.